The clone carrying this TCR beta chain appeared once. The V segment lost 5 bases and the J segment 10 bases; nucleotides outside the gene matches: 14. This CDR3 region has 15 residues. Germline CDR1 reads MGHRA; CDR2 reads YSYEKL. In the study's own analysis: Amplification of reference gene primers provided the estimated nucleated cell counts. TCRdb's copy holds only in-frame clones and misses some; the assay was immunoSEQ multiplex PCR. The V and J calls and the clone size are those of that table, but D and trimming were determined from the DNA. The sample lists roughly 250,000 clones; 82% were seen once. The source of the sample is a study of blood T cell repertoires in COVID-19. Study overall: Some COVID-19 samples were acute and others convalescent; all came from the United States, Italy and Spain. Nucleic acid was either cDNA or gDNA, and it came from T cells, B-cell-depleted T cells, or PBMCs.

The gene calls are TRBV4-1 and TRBJ2-1; 7 nucleotides match TRBD2. Sequenced material: peripheral blood. The receptor was derived from an older woman with active or convalescent COVID-19. CDR3 in DNA: TGCGCCAGCAGCTCCCTTGGGCGGGGGAGGTGGGAGCAGTTCTTC. As protein: CASSSLGRGRWEQFF.